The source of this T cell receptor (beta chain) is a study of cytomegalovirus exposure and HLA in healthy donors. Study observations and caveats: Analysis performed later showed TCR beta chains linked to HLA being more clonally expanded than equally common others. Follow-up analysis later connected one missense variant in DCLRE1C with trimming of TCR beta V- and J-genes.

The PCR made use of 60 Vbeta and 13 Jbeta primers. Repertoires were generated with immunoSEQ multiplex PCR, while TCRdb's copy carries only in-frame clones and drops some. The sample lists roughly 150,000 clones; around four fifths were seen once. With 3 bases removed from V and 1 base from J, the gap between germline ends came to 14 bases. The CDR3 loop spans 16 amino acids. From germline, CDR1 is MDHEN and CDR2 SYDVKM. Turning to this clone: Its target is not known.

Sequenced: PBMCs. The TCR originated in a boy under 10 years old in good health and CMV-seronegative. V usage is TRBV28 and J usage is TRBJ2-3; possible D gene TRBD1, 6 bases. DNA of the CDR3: TGTGCCAGCAGTTTTGCAGGGGCGGTGGGCACAGATACGCAGTATTTT. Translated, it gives CASSFAGAVGTDTQYF.